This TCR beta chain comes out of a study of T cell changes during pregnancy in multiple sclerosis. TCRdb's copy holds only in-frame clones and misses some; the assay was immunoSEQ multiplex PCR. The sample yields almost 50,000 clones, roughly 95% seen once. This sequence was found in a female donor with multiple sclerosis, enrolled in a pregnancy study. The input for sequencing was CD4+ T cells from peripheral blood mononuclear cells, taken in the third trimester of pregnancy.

The CDR3 spells CASSGRRNQPQHF. The CDR3 bases are TGTGCCAGCAGCGGGAGGCGCAATCAGCCCCAGCATTTT. This chain links TRBV21-1 with TRBJ1-5. TRBV21-1 represents a pseudogene. The CDR3 runs to 13 residues.